Here is one T cell receptor beta chain with its context. Its target is unknown. The data stem from a study of T cells in Graves' hyperthyroidism and ophthalmopathy. Study results and limitations: Ophthalmopathy could be told apart from stable hyperthyroidism with a 13 V-J model. The model forecast ophthalmopathy, anticipating it by a median approximately 6.2 months before onset.

The investigators amplified TCR beta CDR3 regions from RNA transcripts. First-round RT-PCR with HTBI primers amplified the TCR CDR3 region. TCRdb fed the multiplex PCR reads into MiXCR, producing one record per CDR3 protein. The sample includes about 98,000 distinct CDR3 sequences, around 40% of them seen just once. The germline V and J ends were trimmed by 3 bases and 9 bases, with 23 bases remaining between them. The CDR3 runs to 15 residues. Per germline, CDR1 DFQATT and CDR2 SNEGSKA (reference sequence). Disease duration under 2 months; hyperthyroidism patients were aged 18 to 65. Patients were excluded for uncontrolled infection, other autoimmune disease, pregnancy or lactation.

J is TRBJ2-5 and V is TRBV20-1; unclear D gene. The sequencing sample was made of peripheral blood or thyroid tissue (not recorded which). This TCR derives from a woman in her twenties or thirties with Graves' hyperthyroidism. The CDR3 DNA follows: TGCAGTGCTAGCCGGGCAGCATCATGGGATCAGCCCCAGTACTTC. This sequence encodes CSASRAASWDQPQYF.